This is a list of T cell receptor beta chains from one sample in a study of cytomegalovirus exposure and HLA in healthy donors. Clones were sequenced by immunoSEQ multiplex PCR, and TCRdb holds only the in-frame ones, with some missing. The table has 150,000 to 250,000 clones, more than 65% seen once; the top ten hold roughly an eighth. Sequencing was done on a sample of PBMCs. These receptors were taken from a woman younger than 45 in good health and CMV-seropositive. Both conserved end residues are trimmed from each CDR3.

j_gene: TRBJ2-1; v_gene: TRBV2; CDR3aa: ASSDWAGGGPESSYNEQF
j_gene: TRBJ2-1; v_gene: TRBV9; CDR3aa: ASSVRDREYNEQF
j_gene: TRBJ2-7; v_gene: TRBV27; CDR3aa: ASPPSSGSYEQY
j_gene: TRBJ1-5; v_gene: TRBV18; CDR3aa: ASSPGAQLNQPQH
j_gene: TRBJ1-1; v_gene: TRBV20-1; CDR3aa: SAPSYTEAF
j_gene: TRBJ2-7; v_gene: TRBV30; CDR3aa: AWTTGVFTTGEQY
j_gene: TRBJ1-1; v_gene: TRBV11-3; CDR3aa: ASSENTGTAF
j_gene: TRBJ2-1; v_gene: TRBV28; CDR3aa: ASSSRSYTGLHEQF
j_gene: TRBJ2-1; v_gene: TRBV5-1; CDR3aa: ASRIGAGVANEQF
j_gene: TRBJ2-4; v_gene: TRBV5-6; CDR3aa: ASSLAATGGNIQY
j_gene: TRBJ2-7; v_gene: TRBV6-5; CDR3aa: ASSTGFEQY
j_gene: TRBJ2-1; v_gene: TRBV2; CDR3aa: ASSEASGRLNNEQF
j_gene: TRBJ2-7; v_gene: TRBV6-5; CDR3aa: ASQSEGLWEQY
j_gene: TRBJ1-3; v_gene: TRBV9; CDR3aa: ASRGTVDTIY
j_gene: TRBJ1-1; v_gene: TRBV6-6; CDR3aa: ASRNSSGGKAF
j_gene: TRBJ2-2; v_gene: TRBV6-6; CDR3aa: ATDRGLDTGELF
j_gene: TRBJ2-4; v_gene: TRBV7-8; CDR3aa: ASSDTGSLGNIQY
j_gene: TRBJ2-5; v_gene: TRBV28; CDR3aa: ASSFVWAQETQY
j_gene: TRBJ2-5; v_gene: TRBV18; CDR3aa: ASSPLSLETQY
j_gene: TRBJ1-2; v_gene: TRBV30; CDR3aa: AWSVPWRGQVYGYT
j_gene: TRBJ2-1; v_gene: TRBV29-1; CDR3aa: SVVGEGFNEQF
j_gene: TRBJ2-1; v_gene: TRBV18; CDR3aa: ASQGANNEQF
j_gene: TRBJ2-3; v_gene: TRBV7-9; CDR3aa: ASSLSGDTQY
j_gene: TRBJ2-5; v_gene: TRBV27; CDR3aa: ASSLNQGGETQY
j_gene: TRBJ2-3; v_gene: TRBV2; CDR3aa: ASSRDNTDTQY
j_gene: TRBJ1-1; v_gene: TRBV6-6; CDR3aa: ASSYYIDTEAF
j_gene: TRBJ2-7; v_gene: TRBV5-1; CDR3aa: ASSLGLAGGYYEQY
j_gene: TRBJ1-2; v_gene: TRBV6-5; CDR3aa: ASRTPGHPYGYT
j_gene: TRBJ1-1; v_gene: TRBV7-9; CDR3aa: ASSPRGGMNTEAF
j_gene: TRBJ2-1; v_gene: TRBV6-6; CDR3aa: ASALSSYNEQF
j_gene: TRBJ2-1; v_gene: TRBV5-1; CDR3aa: ASSPGLAGPNEQF
j_gene: TRBJ1-2; v_gene: TRBV30; CDR3aa: AWSFIGAASYGYT
j_gene: TRBJ2-2; v_gene: TRBV9; CDR3aa: ASSVGLAGGGVGELF
j_gene: TRBJ2-5; v_gene: TRBV18; CDR3aa: ASTTTGGLGETQY
j_gene: TRBJ2-2; v_gene: TRBV7-2; CDR3aa: ASSVAGDTGELF
j_gene: TRBJ2-7; v_gene: TRBV5-1; CDR3aa: ASSLTASGSYEQY
j_gene: TRBJ1-4; v_gene: TRBV10-1; CDR3aa: ASRGGRGKTNEKLF
j_gene: TRBJ1-1; v_gene: TRBV30; CDR3aa: AWGQDQGNTEAF
j_gene: TRBJ1-1; v_gene: TRBV29-1; CDR3aa: SVGLGANTEAF
j_gene: TRBJ2-1; v_gene: TRBV27; CDR3aa: ASSSRPGQFPNEQF
j_gene: TRBJ2-7; v_gene: TRBV7-9; CDR3aa: ASSLVAEPYEQY
j_gene: TRBJ2-2; v_gene: TRBV7-6; CDR3aa: ASSLTKQGGYSGELF
j_gene: TRBJ2-5; v_gene: TRBV9; CDR3aa: ASSGPSAQETQY
j_gene: TRBJ2-6; v_gene: TRBV5-1; CDR3aa: ASRSRDRGSGANVLT
j_gene: TRBJ1-1; v_gene: TRBV5-1; CDR3aa: ASSAQGAPTEAF
j_gene: TRBJ1-2; v_gene: TRBV2; CDR3aa: ASSEQGGTGRIYGYT